This T cell receptor beta chain was documented in a study of cytomegalovirus exposure and HLA in healthy donors. Broader study findings: As a later analysis showed, several of the most significant clusters appeared to be linked to common viral pathogens. A later analysis linked a missense variant in DCLRE1C to the trimming of TCR beta V and J genes. A reported reduction in N-insertions relative to the approximately 690-donor mean was seen in an Asian-associated ancestry cluster in a later analysis.

About this clone itself: What it binds is not known.

CDR1 is SGHRS and CDR2 is YFSETQ in the germline V gene. V gave up 1 base and J gave up 1 base; unmatched junction bases: 7. This CDR3 contains 17 residues. A multiplex PCR was run with 60 Vbeta primers and 13 Jbeta primers. Source study methods: Later reanalysis found about 78 million unique TCR beta chains, around 9.9 million of them shared. Only in-frame clones appear in the TCRdb table, and some are missing; sequencing was by immunoSEQ multiplex PCR. From that table come the V and J calls and clone size; the DNA was used to work out D and trimming. Of roughly 120,000 clones listed, roughly two thirds were seen once; the top ten hold about 1.5%.

This sequence originates from a man aged 25-45 years in good health and CMV-seropositive. This rearrangement joins TRBV5-1 to TRBJ2-7, with TRBD2 matching over 11 bases. The sequenced material came from PBMCs. DNA of the CDR3: TGCGCCAGCAGCTTGTTTTTGACTAGCGGGACATCCTACGAGCAGTACTTC. Amino acids: CASSLFLTSGTSYEQYF.